This record looks at one T cell receptor beta chain sequence and its context. Its antigen specificity is not known. One base away there is no much larger clone; base qualities are not given. From cysteine to phenylalanine, the CDR3 is 16 amino acids long. The CDR3 DNA has 48 bases and is translated from base 1. V gives up 1 base and J gives up 2 bases, and the segment between their germline ends measures 14 bases. As encoded in the germline V gene, CDR1 is KGHSH while CDR2 is LQKENI. The data derive from a study of shared clonotypes between healthy human individuals (dated by TCRdb to about 2020). About the investigation overall: A couple of women and three men aged 18 to 49 years were included in the cohort. Per donor, leukapheresis produced somewhere between about 0.94 and 10 billion PBMCs. Libraries were prepared and TCR repertoires were sequenced by different laboratories using diverse techniques, in order to increase sequencing depth and limit assay-specific biases. For each donor, CD4 naive and CD4 memory were each given three plates, CD8 naive was given two plates, and CD8 memory was given one plate. The study deeply sequenced blood TCR repertoires of about 5 healthy adults to estimate repertoire size and the extent of clonotype sharing between individuals.

The donors were healthy, HIV-negative adults who had no recently reported acute infections or vaccinations. Every donor was a Caucasian adult residing in Nashville, Tennessee, USA. CD4+ T cells were enriched by magnetic negative selection, after which naive cells were positively selected on CD45RA and the negative fraction was taken as the memory subset. Blood was collected by leukapheresis, and PBMCs were isolated by Ficoll-Histopaque density gradient centrifugation and then cryopreserved in liquid nitrogen vapor phase. Analytical flow cytometry was used to check the purity and quantity of every magnetically sorted T cell population. Genomic DNA was isolated from every sorted fraction and measured by UV absorbance on a Nanodrop 2000c. Using the deep immunoSEQ assay, multiplex PCR amplified TCR CDR3 regions from genomic DNA. For each cell subset, the extracted genomic DNA was distributed evenly across all wells of several immunoSEQ 96-well plates, and each plate served as one replicate. For sorted subsets, 200 ng of genomic DNA, equivalent to about 30,000 T cell genomes, went into each replicate PCR. The purified libraries were quantified using a Qubit 3.0 fluorometer, sized with a Bioanalyzer 2100, and then quantified again using the KAPA Library Quantification kit. Each immunoSEQ 96-well plate was sequenced on its own single-read 150-cycle Illumina NextSeq 550 flow cell. The authors processed their data as follows. Because only junctional sequences without quality scores were contained in the immunoSEQ output, filtering matching that applied to full-length reads could not be performed. To assign V/J genes and CDR3, sequences were annotated using PyIR, a Python wrapper for IgBLAST v1.9, with IMGT germline references. Reads were filtered out if the reads had weak V/J assignments (E-value above 1e-6), no CDR3, stop codons, out-of-frame junctions, or ambiguous translated residues. V3J clonotypes were defined as sequences sharing the same inferred V gene, J gene, and CDR3 amino acid sequence. Percentage overlap between repertoires was calculated by dividing the number of shared unique clonotypes by the size of the smaller repertoire. RTK rarefaction, the Chao1 estimator, and Recon v2.1 estimates of unobserved clonotypes were used to assess repertoire richness. Generation probabilities for all TCRbeta clonotypes obtained by the gDNA method from a few donors were computed using OLGA. The source is immuneACCESS, and TCRdb retained only in-frame sequences with V and J called. Part of the clones is not carried over; for the studies checked, unresolved V genes explain less than half of this, and the remainder is unexplained. V, J and clone size derive from that table, while D and trimming were established from the DNA sequence. This sample is represented by over a million clones; about four fifths of them were singletons. 0.61% of the sample goes to the ten largest clones.

Overall study results and their limits: Because the study included a small number of donors, the genetic and exposure-history diversity represented was limited. Naive subsets generally had larger estimated clonotype richness than memory subsets did. Clonotypes shared by all four sorted-subset donors showed higher generation probabilities than non-shared clonotypes. Rarefaction of sorted-subset datasets indicated incomplete sequencing despite the large sequencing depth. When four donors were compared, the shared fraction of clonotypes was 5% to 6.5% for naive CD4, roughly 3.4% for naive CD8, more than 2% for memory CD4, and 0.4% for memory CD8. Based on pairwise subsampling, the degree of clonotype sharing among donors was expected to be affected by sequencing depth. Sampling was restricted to blood, and TCR repertoires in tissue are likely to differ from TCR repertoires in blood.

The TCR comes from a man between 18 and 29 years old in good health. Some clones in this sample may be carry-over from other donors' samples. Specimen: memory CD4+ T cells from PBMCs. The cell subset or site label on this specimen signifies: CD45RA-negative fraction. The sequence joins TRBV18 to TRBJ1-2; the D segment could be TRBD1, given 5 matching bases. The base sequence is TGTGCCAGCTCACCACGACCCCAGGGTGAGAACTATGGCTACACCTTC. This encodes CASSPRPQGENYGYTF. With the portions outside the CDR3 filled from the reference TRBV18 and TRBJ1-2 genes, the complete variable region becomes NAGVMQNPRHLVRRRGQEARLRCSPMKGHSHVYWYRQLPEEGLKFMVYLQKENIIDESGMPKERFSAEFPKEGPSILRIQQVVRGDSAAYFCASSPRPQGENYGYTFGSGTRLTVV.